One and the same sample provided the 30 T cell receptor beta chains below, sequenced in a study of T cell responses to AZD1222 COVID-19 vaccine. Sequencing was performed with immunoSEQ multiplex PCR; in TCRdb, only in-frame clones are kept and a portion is missing. This sample has approximately 92,000 clones, with roughly nine tenths found just once. Material: peripheral blood, obtained on day 0 of AZD1222 vaccination. The receptor source for this set is an adult in good health.

This chain joins TRBV19 and TRBJ1-2; no reliable D call. CDR1 and CDR2 from the germline V gene are LNHDA and SQIVND (reference sequence). This CDR3 spans 13 amino acids. The V end was cut by 8 bases, the J end by 8 bases, with 18 bases between. The CDR3 DNA reads TGTGCCAGTTCAGACCAGAGGGCTGCGGGCTACACCTTC. Encoded protein: CASSDQRAAGYTF. Together with reference TRBV19 and TRBJ1-2, the CDR3 gives the full variable domain: DGGITQSPKYLFRKEGQNVTLSCEQNLNHDAMYWYRQDPGQGLRLIYYSQIVNDFQKGDIAEGYSVSREKKESFPLTVTSAQKNPTAFYLCASSDQRAAGYTFGSGTRLTVV.

The gene calls are TRBV9 and TRBJ1-5, with D hard to call. Germline CDR1 SGDLS, CDR2 YYNGEE. The CDR3 sequence is 15 residues long. V was cut by 0 bases and J by 1 base, with 8 bases left in between. DNA of the CDR3: TGTGCCAGCAGCGTAGACGCAGTAAGCAATCAGCCCCAGCATTTT. Protein: CASSVDAVSNQPQHF.

The chain combines TRBV4-1 with TRBJ1-5; no firm D call. Looked up from germline, CDR1 is MGHRA and CDR2 is YSYEKL. There are 19 residues in the CDR3. The V and J ends lost 0 bases and 6 bases respectively, with 24 bases between them. CDR3 in DNA: TGCGCCAGCAGCCAAGAGAGGATGGGAACATGGAGGGCCGCTCAGCCCCAGCATTTT. Its translation: CASSQERMGTWRAAQPQHF.

J is TRBJ1-2 and V is TRBV11-2; D may be TRBD1 (6 bases). Germline loops: CDR1 SGHAT, CDR2 FQNNGV. Trimming stripped 2 bases from V and 4 bases from J, with 14 bases between. The CDR3 is 15 residues long. The CDR3 is CASSLWGARGYGYTF. The CDR3 nucleotides read TGTGCCAGCAGCTTATGGGGGGCGCGTGGCTATGGCTACACCTTC.

The chain has TRBV7-9 and TRBJ1-5; D gene ambiguous. The V end was cut by 0 bases, the J end by 2 bases, with 11 bases between. The CDR3 spans 16 residues. Germline CDR1 and CDR2: SEHNR and FQNEAQ (reference sequence). The CDR3 DNA follows: TGTGCCAGCAGCTTAGCGGAGGGTGGTGGCAATCAGCCCCAGCATTTT. This gives the protein CASSLAEGGGNQPQHF.

The rearrangement links TRBV25-1 to TRBJ1-1; tentative D call: TRBD1 (6 bases). V was trimmed by 2 bases and J by 1 base, leaving 11 bases between them. In germline, CDR1 is MGHDK, CDR2 SYGVNS. CDR3 length: 15 residues. The CDR3 loop is CASSEPKQGNTEAFF. The CDR3, as DNA: TGTGCCAGCAGTGAACCGAAACAGGGGAACACTGAAGCTTTCTTT.

This clone has more than one count but fewer than ten. This CDR3 is also generated by other DNA sequences in the sample. CDR3 residues: CASSLRGSYEQYF. CDR3 DNA: TGTGCCAGCAGTTTGAGGGGTTCCTACGAGCAGTACTTC. V gene TRBV27 combines with J gene TRBJ2-7; the D gene could be TRBD1 or TRBD2 (5 bases each). This CDR3 region has 13 residues. Germline V CDR1 and CDR2: MNHEY, SMNVEV (reference sequence). Trimming took 3 bases from V and 1 from J, leaving 7 bases between them.

The CDR3 sequence: CASSLGGSSYNEQFF. The CDR3 bases are TGTGCCAGTAGTTTGGGCGGGAGCTCTTACAATGAGCAGTTCTTC. V is TRBV19 and J is TRBJ2-1; 7 bases align to TRBD2. The germline V gene has CDR1 LNHDA and CDR2 SQIVND (reference sequence). V gave up 5 bases and J gave up 4 bases; unmatched junction bases: 8. There are 15 residues in the CDR3. Variable domain in full (rest from reference TRBV19 and TRBJ2-1): DGGITQSPKYLFRKEGQNVTLSCEQNLNHDAMYWYRQDPGQGLRLIYYSQIVNDFQKGDIAEGYSVSREKKESFPLTVTSAQKNPTAFYLCASSLGGSSYNEQFFGPGTRLTVL.

This chain connects TRBV11-2 to TRBJ2-7; TRBD2 aligns across 7 bases. CDR3 length: 15 amino acids. Germline V CDR1 and CDR2: SGHAT, FQNNGV. Unmatched junction bases numbered 8, after V lost 4 bases and J lost 2 bases. CDR3 residues: CASSSGASGPYEQYF. The CDR3 nucleotides read TGTGCCAGCAGCTCTGGGGCTAGCGGACCCTACGAGCAGTACTTC.

The chain combines TRBV7-9 with TRBJ1-5; 10 bases are a match to TRBD1. In germline, CDR1 is SEHNR, CDR2 FQNEAQ (reference sequence). Trimming at V came to 1 base and at J to 2 bases, leaving 2 bases not matched to a gene. This CDR3 is 16 amino acids long. The CDR3 region has the DNA TGTGCCAGCAGCTTAGGGACAGGGGGTGGCAATCAGCCCCAGCATTTT. It specifies CASSLGTGGGNQPQHF.

V is TRBV5-1 and J is TRBJ1-2; 9 nucleotides align to TRBD1. The V and J ends lost 3 bases and 6 bases, in that order; junction bases with no gene match: 3. The CDR3 is 13 residues long. CDR1 and CDR2 (germline): SGHRS, YFSETQ. CDR3 residues: CASSSGDRDGYTF. CDR3 nucleotide sequence: TGCGCCAGCAGCTCAGGGGACAGGGATGGCTACACCTTC.

The chain carries TRBV27 and TRBJ1-1, with 8 positions matching TRBD1. Germline CDR1 and CDR2: MNHEY and SMNVEV (reference sequence). CDR3 length: 14 residues. V lost 4 bases to trimming and J lost 0 bases; unmatched junction nucleotides: 1. In DNA, the CDR3 is TGTGCCAGCAGTTGGACAGGGTTGAACACTGAAGCTTTCTTT. Translating it yields CASSWTGLNTEAFF.

The chain links TRBV5-6 to TRBJ2-7, with D tentatively TRBD1 (5 bases). Germline loops: CDR1 SGHDT, CDR2 YYEEEE. The CDR3 runs 14 residues. The V and J ends lost 2 bases and 4 bases respectively, with 13 bases between them. This CDR3 reads CASSLGQGKYEQYF. Written as DNA, the CDR3 is TGTGCCAGCAGCTTAGGGCAGGGTAAATACGAGCAGTACTTC.

In this sample, this clone turned up once. The V gene is TRBV19, the J gene TRBJ1-5; 10 nucleotides align to TRBD1. The CDR3 totals 14 residues. The germline CDR1 and CDR2 sequences are LNHDA and SQIVND (reference sequence). The V and J ends lost 6 bases and 5 bases, in that order; junction bases with no gene match: 4. For the CDR3, the DNA is TGTGCCAGTAGCTCGGGACAGGGGTATCAGCCCCAGCATTTT. Amino acid sequence: CASSSGQGYQPQHF. Full variable domain (remainder filled in from reference TRBV19 and TRBJ1-5): DGGITQSPKYLFRKEGQNVTLSCEQNLNHDAMYWYRQDPGQGLRLIYYSQIVNDFQKGDIAEGYSVSREKKESFPLTVTSAQKNPTAFYLCASSSGQGYQPQHFGDGTRLSIL.

The chain recombines TRBV30 with TRBJ1-5; 10 bases agree with TRBD1. V trimming: 1 base; J trimming: 6 bases; junction bases outside the gene matches: 3. The germline gives CDR1 GTSNPN, CDR2 SVGIG (reference sequence). CDR3 size: 14 residues. CDR3: CAWSAGTGVQPQHF. In nucleotides, the CDR3 is TGTGCCTGGAGTGCCGGGACAGGGGTTCAGCCCCAGCATTTT.

As concerns this clone: The junction departs from germline at one end; a sequencing error may be responsible. The rearrangement links TRBV7-7 to TRBJ1-5; D remains ambiguous. The CDR3 runs to 13 residues. Germline V gene lookup returns CDR1 SSHAT and CDR2 FNYEAQ (reference sequence). The DNA of the CDR3 is TGTGCTAGCAGCTTAGGATTAGATCAGCCCCAGCATTTT. Translation: CASSLGLDQPQHF.

The chain combines TRBV11-3 with TRBJ2-5; 8 bases align to TRBD1. The CDR3 consists of 16 residues. V lost 4 bases, J lost 3 bases, and 10 bases stayed unmatched. Germline CDR1 reads SGHNT; CDR2 reads YENEEA. The CDR3, as DNA: TGTGCCAGCAGCTCCCTGACAGGGGTAGGGAAAGAGACCCAGTACTTC. It translates to CASSSLTGVGKETQYF.

The chain carries TRBV7-9 and TRBJ2-7; D uncertain. Trimming removed 0 bases from V and 3 bases from J, with 6 bases in between. Germline values: CDR1 SEHNR, CDR2 FQNEAQ (reference sequence). This CDR3 has 13 residues. Here the CDR3 reads CASSLALDYEQYF. CDR3 sequence (DNA): TGTGCCAGCAGCTTAGCGCTGGACTACGAGCAGTACTTC.

This chain joins TRBV6-5 and TRBJ1-1, with D possibly being TRBD1 (5 bases). Germline-derived CDR1 and CDR2 are MNHEY and SVGAGI. Trimming stripped 11 bases from V and 4 bases from J, with 17 bases between. CDR3 length equals 13 residues. CDR3 protein: CAGRGSWITEAFF. The CDR3 DNA is TGTGCCGGGAGGGGTTCCTGGATCACTGAAGCTTTCTTT.

The CDR3: CASSTPGATEAFF. The CDR3 coding sequence is TGCGCCAGCAGCACCCCGGGGGCGACTGAAGCTTTCTTT. The rearrangement links TRBV5-1 to TRBJ1-1, with TRBD1 as a possible D gene (6 bases). Looked up from germline, CDR1 is SGHRS and CDR2 is YFSETQ. The V end was cut by 4 bases, the J end by 5 bases, with 12 bases between. The CDR3 runs to 13 residues.

V is TRBV28 and J is TRBJ2-5; 9 bases map to TRBD1. The J segment lost 1 base and the V segment lost 4 bases, leaving 7 bases of the junction unmatched. Germline lookup yields CDR1 MDHEN and CDR2 SYDVKM. CDR3 length: 16 amino acids. The CDR3 nucleotides are TGTGCCAGCAGTTCGACCGGGACAGGGTCCCAAGAGACCCAGTACTTC. Translation gives CASSSTGTGSQETQYF.

The CDR3 DNA is TGTGCCAGCGCCCCGGGGACTAGCGGGAGAAATGCGTACTTC. Its translation: CASAPGTSGRNAYF. The chain uses TRBV2 and TRBJ2-7; 14 bases fit TRBD2. Trimming at V came to 8 bases and at J to 12 bases, leaving 12 bases not matched to a gene. Germline V CDR1 and CDR2: SNHLY, FYNNEI. The CDR3 runs 14 residues.

This chain joins TRBV9 and TRBJ1-6, with a possible D match to TRBD1 (5 bases). V dropped 4 bases and J dropped 9 bases, with 17 bases sitting between them. Germline V gene data show CDR1 as SGDLS and CDR2 as YYNGEE. The CDR3 contains 15 residues. The CDR3, as DNA: TGTGCCAGCAGCCCCCGGGACCCGTCGGGTTCACCCCTCCACTTT. Translated, it gives CASSPRDPSGSPLHF.

V and J are TRBV10-3 and TRBJ1-6; 7 positions agree with TRBD1. V was pared by 8 bases and J by 5 bases, with 6 bases of the junction left unmatched. Germline V gene sequence: CDR1 ENHRY, CDR2 SYGVKD. This CDR3 is 14 amino acids long. The CDR3 sequence: CAISGTVHNSPLHF. The CDR3 DNA sequence: TGTGCCATCTCAGGGACAGTCCATAATTCACCCCTCCACTTT.

This clone has more than one count but fewer than ten. The genes are TRBV9 and TRBJ1-2; 7 bases map to TRBD1. V shed 4 bases, J shed 4 bases, and the junction held 10 bases outside the gene matches. CDR1 is SGDLS, CDR2 YYNGEE, per germline. The CDR3 totals 15 residues. DNA for the CDR3: TGTGCCAGCAGCCTAACGGACAGGAGCGGCTATGGCTACACCTTC. Amino acids: CASSLTDRSGYGYTF. Full variable domain (rest looked up from reference TRBV9 and TRBJ1-2): DSGVTQTPKHLITATGQRVTLRCSPRSGDLSVYWYQQSLDQGLQFLIQYYNGEERAKGNILERFSAQQFPDLHSELNLSSLELGDSALYFCASSLTDRSGYGYTFGSGTRLTVV.

Written as DNA, the CDR3 is TGTGCCTGGAGTGTGGCTAGCGGGAGTTCGAGGGAGCTGTTTTTT. The encoded protein is CAWSVASGSSRELFF. The rearrangement uses TRBV30 and TRBJ2-2; 10 bases align to TRBD2. The CDR3 covers 15 residues. The germline gives CDR1 GTSNPN, CDR2 SVGIG (reference sequence). V was pared by 0 bases and J by 9 bases, with 7 bases of the junction left unmatched. Together with reference TRBV30 and TRBJ2-2, the CDR3 gives the full variable domain: SQTIHQWPATLVQPVGSPLSLECTVEGTSNPNLYWYRQAAGRGLQLLFYSVGIGQISSEVPQNLSASRPQDRQFILSSKKLLLSDSGFYLCAWSVASGSSRELFFGEGSRLTVL.

The V call is TRBV29-1, the J call TRBJ1-5, with D hard to call. The CDR3 consists of 13 residues. Germline V lookup: CDR1 SQVTM, CDR2 ANQGSEA. Trimming pared 7 bases from V and 0 bases from J, leaving 10 bases between. The chain's CDR3 is CSAAGYSNQPQHF. CDR3 bases: TGCAGCGCTGCAGGTTATAGCAATCAGCCCCAGCATTTT.

The chain is built from TRBV5-1 and TRBJ1-3; D gene unclear. Germline values: CDR1 SGHRS, CDR2 YFSETQ. With 4 bases removed from V and 4 bases from J, the gap between germline ends came to 15 bases. The CDR3 covers 15 residues. CDR3 region: CASSPPSAPGNTIYF. The DNA of the CDR3 is TGCGCCAGCAGCCCGCCGTCTGCACCGGGAAACACCATATATTTT.

The chain is built from TRBV11-2 and TRBJ2-7; a possible D gene is TRBD2 (6 bases). V was trimmed by 0 bases and J by 0 bases, leaving 15 bases between them. The germline gives CDR1 SGHAT, CDR2 FQNNGV. The CDR3 has 17 residues. CDR3 in amino acids: CASSLEGLRGFSYEQYF. The CDR3 nucleotides are TGTGCCAGCAGCTTAGAGGGACTTAGAGGCTTCTCCTACGAGCAGTACTTC. Filled out from reference TRBV11-2 and TRBJ2-7, the complete variable domain reads EAGVAQSPRYKIIEKRQSVAFWCNPISGHATLYWYQQILGQGPKLLIQFQNNGVVDDSQLPKDRFSAERLKGVDSTLKIQPAKLEDSAVYLCASSLEGLRGFSYEQYFGPGTRLTVT.

This clone appeared a few times. The chain links TRBV5-8 to TRBJ1-5, with TRBD1 as a possible D gene (6 bases). The CDR3 is 15 residues long. V was shortened by 0 bases and J by 5 bases, with 12 bases between the two germline ends. Germline CDR1 SGHTS, CDR2 YDEGEE. The CDR3 reads CASSLAPGVDQPQHF. CDR3 in DNA: TGTGCCAGCAGCTTGGCGCCAGGGGTCGATCAGCCCCAGCATTTT.